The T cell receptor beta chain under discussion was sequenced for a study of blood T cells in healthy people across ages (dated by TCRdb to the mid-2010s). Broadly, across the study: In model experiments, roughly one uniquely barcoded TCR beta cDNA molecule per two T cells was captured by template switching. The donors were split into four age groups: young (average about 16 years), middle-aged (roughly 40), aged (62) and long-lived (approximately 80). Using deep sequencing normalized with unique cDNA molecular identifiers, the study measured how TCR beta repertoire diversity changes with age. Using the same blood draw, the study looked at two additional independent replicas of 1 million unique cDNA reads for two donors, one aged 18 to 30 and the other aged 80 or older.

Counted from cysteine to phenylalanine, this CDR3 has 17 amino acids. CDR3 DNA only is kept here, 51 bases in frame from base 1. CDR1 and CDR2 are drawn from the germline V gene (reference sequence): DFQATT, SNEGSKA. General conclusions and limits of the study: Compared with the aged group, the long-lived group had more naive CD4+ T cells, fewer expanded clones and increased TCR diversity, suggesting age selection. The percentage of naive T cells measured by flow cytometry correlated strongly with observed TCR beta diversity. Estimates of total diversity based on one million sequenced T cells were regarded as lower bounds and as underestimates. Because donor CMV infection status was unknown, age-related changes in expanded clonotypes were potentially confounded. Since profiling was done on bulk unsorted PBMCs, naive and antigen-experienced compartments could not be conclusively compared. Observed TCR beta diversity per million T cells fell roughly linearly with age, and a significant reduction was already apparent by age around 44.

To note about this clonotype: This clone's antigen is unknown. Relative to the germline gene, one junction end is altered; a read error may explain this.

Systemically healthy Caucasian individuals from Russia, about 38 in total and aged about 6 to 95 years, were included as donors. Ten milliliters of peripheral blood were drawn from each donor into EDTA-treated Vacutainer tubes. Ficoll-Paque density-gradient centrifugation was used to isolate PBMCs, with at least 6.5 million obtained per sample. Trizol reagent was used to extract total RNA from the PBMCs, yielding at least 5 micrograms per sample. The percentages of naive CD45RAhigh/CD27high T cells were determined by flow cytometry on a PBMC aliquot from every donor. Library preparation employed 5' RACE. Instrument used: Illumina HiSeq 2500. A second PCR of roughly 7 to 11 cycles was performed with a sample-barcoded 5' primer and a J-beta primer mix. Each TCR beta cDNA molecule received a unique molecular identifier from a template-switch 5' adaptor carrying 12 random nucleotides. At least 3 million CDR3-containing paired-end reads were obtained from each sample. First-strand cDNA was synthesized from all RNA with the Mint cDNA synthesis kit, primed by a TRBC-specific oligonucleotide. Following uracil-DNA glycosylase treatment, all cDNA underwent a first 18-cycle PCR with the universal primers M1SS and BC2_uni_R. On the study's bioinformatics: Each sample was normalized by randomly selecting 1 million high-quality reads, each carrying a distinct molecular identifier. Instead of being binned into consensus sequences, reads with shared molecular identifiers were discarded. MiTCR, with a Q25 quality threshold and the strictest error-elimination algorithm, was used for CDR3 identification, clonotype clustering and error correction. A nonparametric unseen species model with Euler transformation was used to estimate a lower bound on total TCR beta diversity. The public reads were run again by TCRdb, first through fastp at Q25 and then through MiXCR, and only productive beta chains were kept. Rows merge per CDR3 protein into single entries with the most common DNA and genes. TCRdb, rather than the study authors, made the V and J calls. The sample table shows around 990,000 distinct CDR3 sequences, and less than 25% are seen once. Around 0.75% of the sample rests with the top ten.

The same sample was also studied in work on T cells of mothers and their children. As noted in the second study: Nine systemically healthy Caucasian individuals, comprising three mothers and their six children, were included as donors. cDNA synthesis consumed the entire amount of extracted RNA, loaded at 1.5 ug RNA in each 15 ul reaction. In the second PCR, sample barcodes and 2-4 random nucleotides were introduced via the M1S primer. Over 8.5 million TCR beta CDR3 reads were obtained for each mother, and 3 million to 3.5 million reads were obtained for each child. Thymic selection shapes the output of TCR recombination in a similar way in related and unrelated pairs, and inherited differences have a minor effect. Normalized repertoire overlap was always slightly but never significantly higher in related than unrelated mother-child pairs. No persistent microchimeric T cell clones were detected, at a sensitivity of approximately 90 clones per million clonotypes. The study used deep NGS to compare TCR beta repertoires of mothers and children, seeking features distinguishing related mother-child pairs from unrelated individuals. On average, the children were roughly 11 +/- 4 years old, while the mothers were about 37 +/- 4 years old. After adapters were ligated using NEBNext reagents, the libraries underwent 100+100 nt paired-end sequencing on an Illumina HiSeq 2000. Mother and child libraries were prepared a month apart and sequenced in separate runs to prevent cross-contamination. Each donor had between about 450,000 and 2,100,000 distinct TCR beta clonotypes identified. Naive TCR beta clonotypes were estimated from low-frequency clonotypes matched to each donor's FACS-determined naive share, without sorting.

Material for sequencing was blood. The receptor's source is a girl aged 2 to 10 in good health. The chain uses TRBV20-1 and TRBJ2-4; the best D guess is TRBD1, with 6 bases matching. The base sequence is TGCAGTGCTGCAGAGCCCGGGACACCAAAGACCAAAAACATTCAATACTTC. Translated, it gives CSAAEPGTPKTKNIQYF.